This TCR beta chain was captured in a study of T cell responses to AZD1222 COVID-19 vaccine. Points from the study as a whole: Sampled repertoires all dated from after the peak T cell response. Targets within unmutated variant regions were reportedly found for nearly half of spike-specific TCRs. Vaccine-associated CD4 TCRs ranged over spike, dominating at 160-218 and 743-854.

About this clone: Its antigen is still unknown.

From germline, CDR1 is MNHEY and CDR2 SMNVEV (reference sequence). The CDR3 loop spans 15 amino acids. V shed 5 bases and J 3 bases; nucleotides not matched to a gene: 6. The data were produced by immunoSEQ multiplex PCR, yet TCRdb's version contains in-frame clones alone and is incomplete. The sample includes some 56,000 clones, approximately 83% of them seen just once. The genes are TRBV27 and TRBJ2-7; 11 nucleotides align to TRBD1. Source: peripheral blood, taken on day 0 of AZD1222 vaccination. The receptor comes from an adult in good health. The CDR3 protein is CASSPSGQGGYEQYF. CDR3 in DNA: TGTGCCAGCAGTCCATCGGGACAGGGGGGCTACGAGCAGTACTTC.